This TCR beta chain originates from a study of blood T cell repertoires in COVID-19. The wider study: The analysed material was cDNA or gDNA that came from T cells, B-cell-depleted T cells, or PBMCs.

The CDR3 is made up of 14 amino acids. Trimming removed 4 bases from V and 5 bases from J, with 12 bases in between. Germline-derived CDR1 and CDR2 are LGHDT and YNNKEL (reference sequence). This clone was seen only a few times. Here immunoSEQ multiplex PCR was the method, and the copy in TCRdb shows in-frame clones only, minus some. This sample has around 76,000 clones, with about 85% found just once. The rearrangement links TRBV3-1 (or the pseudogene TRBV3-2) to TRBJ1-5; D unresolved. Sequencing was done on a sample of peripheral blood. This TCR came from an elderly man with acute or convalescent COVID-19. CDR3 bases: TGTGCCAGCAGCCTCTCTTTTTCCGATCAGCCCCAGCATTTT. Amino acids: CASSLSFSDQPQHF.